This record looks at one TCR beta chain sequence and its context. The antigen it recognizes is unknown. Base qualities were left out, and no much larger clone turns up one base away. This record comes from a study of T cell changes during pregnancy in multiple sclerosis (dated by TCRdb to the late 2010s). The study in broad terms: Changes in the T cell repertoire over the course of pregnancy were examined in this study in women with multiple sclerosis.

Receptor amplification or capture employed the immunoSEQ multiplex PCR assay. The source is immuneACCESS, and TCRdb retained only in-frame sequences with V and J called. Part of the clones is not carried over; for the studies checked, unresolved V genes explain less than half of this, and the remainder is unexplained. The sample data list about 120,000 clones, and 93% of these were observed just once. The ten largest clones take up under 7% of the sample. Trimming accounts for 4 bases at V and 9 bases at J, while the number of junction bases matched to no gene is 22. The CDR3 spans 18 residues, from the cysteine through the phenylalanine. Of the read, only the CDR3 DNA is kept; its 54 bases are in frame from base 1. From the germline V gene (reference sequence), CDR1 is SGHKS and CDR2 is YYEKEE.

The sample in question was peripheral blood, obtained before pregnancy. The chain uses TRBV5-5 and TRBJ1-5, with 7 middle bases fitting TRBD1. This clonotype was obtained from a female donor with multiple sclerosis, enrolled in a pregnancy study. The CDR3 region has the sequence CASSQGSVRQGGLRPQHF. The nucleotide sequence is TGTGCCAGCAGCCAGGGTAGTGTCAGACAGGGCGGTTTACGGCCCCAGCATTTT.